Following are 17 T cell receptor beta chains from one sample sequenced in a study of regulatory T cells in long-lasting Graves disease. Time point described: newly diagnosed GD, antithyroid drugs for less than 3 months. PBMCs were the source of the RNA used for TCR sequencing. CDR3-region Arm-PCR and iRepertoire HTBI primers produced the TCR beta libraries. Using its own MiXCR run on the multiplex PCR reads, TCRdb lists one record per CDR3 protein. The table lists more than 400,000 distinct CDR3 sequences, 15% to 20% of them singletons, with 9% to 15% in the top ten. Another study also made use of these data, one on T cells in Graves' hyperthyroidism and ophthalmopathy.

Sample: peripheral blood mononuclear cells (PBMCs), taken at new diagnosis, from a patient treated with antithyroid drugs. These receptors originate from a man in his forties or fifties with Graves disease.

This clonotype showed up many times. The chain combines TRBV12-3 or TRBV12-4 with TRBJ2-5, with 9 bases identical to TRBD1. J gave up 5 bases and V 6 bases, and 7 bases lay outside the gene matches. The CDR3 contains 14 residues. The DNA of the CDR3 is TGTGCCAGCAGCTCTACAGGGGGCAGGGAGACCCAGTACTTC. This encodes CASSSTGGRETQYF.

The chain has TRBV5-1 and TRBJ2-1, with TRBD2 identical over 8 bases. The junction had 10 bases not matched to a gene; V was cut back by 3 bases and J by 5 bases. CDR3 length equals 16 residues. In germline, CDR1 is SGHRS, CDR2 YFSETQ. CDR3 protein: CASSSQRLAGHNEQFF. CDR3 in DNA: TGCGCCAGCAGCTCCCAGCGGCTAGCGGGCCACAATGAGCAGTTCTTC.

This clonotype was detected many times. The CDR3 sequence is CASSIMAEYNEQFF. CDR3 DNA: TGTGCCAGTAGTATAATGGCAGAATACAATGAGCAGTTCTTC. The V and J genes are TRBV19 and TRBJ2-1; unclear D gene. Trimming stripped 2 bases from V and 4 bases from J, with 9 bases between. The CDR3 loop spans 14 amino acids. Germline CDR1 and CDR2: LNHDA and SQIVND (reference sequence).

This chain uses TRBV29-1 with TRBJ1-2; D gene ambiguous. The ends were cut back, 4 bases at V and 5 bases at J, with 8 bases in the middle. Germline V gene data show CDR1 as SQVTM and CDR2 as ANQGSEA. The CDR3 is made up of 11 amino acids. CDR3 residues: CSVVRDYGYTF. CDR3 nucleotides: TGCAGCGTTGTCCGGGATTATGGCTACACCTTC.

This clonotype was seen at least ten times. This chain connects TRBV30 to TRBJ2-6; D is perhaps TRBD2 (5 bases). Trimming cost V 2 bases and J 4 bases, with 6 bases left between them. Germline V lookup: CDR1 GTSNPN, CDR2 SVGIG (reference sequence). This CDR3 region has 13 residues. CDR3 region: CAWSPGGANVLTF. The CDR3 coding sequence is TGTGCCTGGAGTCCGGGAGGGGCCAACGTCCTGACTTTC.

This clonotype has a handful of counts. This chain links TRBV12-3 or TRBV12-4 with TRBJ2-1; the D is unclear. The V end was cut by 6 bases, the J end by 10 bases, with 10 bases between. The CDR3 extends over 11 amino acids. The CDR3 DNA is TGTGCCAGCAGCACGATAAGGGAGCAGTTCTTC. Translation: CASSTIREQFF.

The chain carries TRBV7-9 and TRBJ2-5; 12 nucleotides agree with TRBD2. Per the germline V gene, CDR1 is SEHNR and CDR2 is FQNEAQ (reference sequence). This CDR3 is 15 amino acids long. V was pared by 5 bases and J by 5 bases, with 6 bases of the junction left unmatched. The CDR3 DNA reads TGTGCCAGCAGCCAAGCGACTAGCGGGAGTGAGACCCAGTACTTC. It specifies CASSQATSGSETQYF.

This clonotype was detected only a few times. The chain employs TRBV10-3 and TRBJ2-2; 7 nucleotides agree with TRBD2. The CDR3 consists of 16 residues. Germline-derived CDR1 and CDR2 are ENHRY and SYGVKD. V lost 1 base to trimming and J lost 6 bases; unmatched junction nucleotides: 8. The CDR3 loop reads CAISEFAGEGAGELFF. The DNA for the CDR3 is TGTGCCATCAGTGAGTTTGCGGGAGAAGGAGCCGGGGAGCTGTTTTTT.

CDR3 loop: CASRATSSGANVLTF. Here the CDR3 DNA reads TGTGCCAGCAGGGCAACGAGCTCTGGGGCCAACGTCCTGACTTTC. The gene calls are TRBV2 and TRBJ2-6; D is unclear. CDR3 length: 15 residues. Germline V CDR1 and CDR2: SNHLY, FYNNEI. Trimming cost V 6 bases and J 0 bases, with 9 bases left between them.

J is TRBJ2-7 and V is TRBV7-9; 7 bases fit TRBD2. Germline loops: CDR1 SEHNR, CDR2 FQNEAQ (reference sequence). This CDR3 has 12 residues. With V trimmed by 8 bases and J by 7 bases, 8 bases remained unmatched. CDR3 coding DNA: TGTGCCAGCTTCCGGCTGGGGGGGGAGCAGTACTTC. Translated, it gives CASFRLGGEQYF.

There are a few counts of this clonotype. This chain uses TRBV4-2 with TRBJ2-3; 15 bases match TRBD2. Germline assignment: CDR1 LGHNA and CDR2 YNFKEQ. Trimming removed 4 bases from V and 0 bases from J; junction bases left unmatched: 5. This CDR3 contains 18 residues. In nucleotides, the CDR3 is TGTGCCAGCAGCCTGGGACTAGCGGGAGGTCTAAGCACAGATACGCAGTATTTT. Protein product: CASSLGLAGGLSTDTQYF.

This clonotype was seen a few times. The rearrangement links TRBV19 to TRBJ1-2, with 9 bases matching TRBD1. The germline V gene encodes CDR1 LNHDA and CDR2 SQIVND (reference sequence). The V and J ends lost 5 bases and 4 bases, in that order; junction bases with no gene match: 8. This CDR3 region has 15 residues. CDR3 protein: CASSAGPGQGYGYTF. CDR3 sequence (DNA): TGTGCCAGTAGTGCCGGACCGGGACAGGGCTATGGCTACACCTTC.

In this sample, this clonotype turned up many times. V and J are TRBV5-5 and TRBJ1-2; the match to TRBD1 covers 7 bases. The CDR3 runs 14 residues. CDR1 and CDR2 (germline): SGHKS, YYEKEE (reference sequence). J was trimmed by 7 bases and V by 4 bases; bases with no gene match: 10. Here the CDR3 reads CASSDYRGYGGYTF. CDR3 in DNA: TGTGCCAGCAGCGATTACAGGGGTTACGGTGGCTACACCTTC.

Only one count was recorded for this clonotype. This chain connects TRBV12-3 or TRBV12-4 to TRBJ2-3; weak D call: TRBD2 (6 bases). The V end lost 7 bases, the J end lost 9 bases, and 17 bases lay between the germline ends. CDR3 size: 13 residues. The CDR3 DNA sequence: TGTGCCAGCACTAATCGCGGGGTCGCGACGCAGTATTTT. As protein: CASTNRGVATQYF.

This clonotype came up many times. The CDR3, as DNA: TGTGCCAGCTCACCCTTACCAGGGCTAGCGGGCGACCAAGAGACCCAGTACTTC. Translated, it gives CASSPLPGLAGDQETQYF. The J gene is TRBJ2-5, the V gene TRBV18, with 8 bases identical to TRBD2. Germline CDR1 and CDR2: KGHSH and LQKENI. The CDR3 extends over 18 amino acids. With 3 bases clipped from V and 0 bases from J, the junction kept 12 bases outside the gene matches.

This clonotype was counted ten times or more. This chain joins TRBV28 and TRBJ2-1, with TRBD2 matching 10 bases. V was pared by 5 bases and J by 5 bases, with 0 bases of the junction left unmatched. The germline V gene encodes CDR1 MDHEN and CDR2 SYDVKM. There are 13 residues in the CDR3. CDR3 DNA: TGTGCCAGCAGTAGCGGGAGGGACAATGAGCAGTTCTTC. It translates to CASSSGRDNEQFF.

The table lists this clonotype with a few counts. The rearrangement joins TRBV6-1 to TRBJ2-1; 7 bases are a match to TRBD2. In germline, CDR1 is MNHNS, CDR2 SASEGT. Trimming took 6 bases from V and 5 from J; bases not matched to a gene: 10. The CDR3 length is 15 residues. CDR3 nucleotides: TGTGCCAGCAGCCCGTTGGCTAGCGGAAACAATGAGCAGTTCTTC. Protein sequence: CASSPLASGNNEQFF.